This TCR beta chain was documented in a study of PD-1 blockade in classical Hodgkin lymphoma. The data were produced by immunoSEQ multiplex PCR, yet TCRdb's version contains in-frame clones alone and is incomplete. The sample consists of 30,000 to 40,000 clones, 90% to 95% of them appearing once. There are 13 residues in the CDR3. The V end was cut by 3 bases, the J end by 7 bases, with 10 bases between. Germline-derived CDR1 and CDR2 are MNHNS and SASEGT. Documented time point: cycle 4 day 1 (C4D1), after more than five weeks of nivolumab. All the patients suffered relapse after autologous stem cell transplantation, and brentuximab vedotin exposure differed. Using magnetic negative selection, the CD4+ T cells were separated out of thawed PBMCs.

J is TRBJ2-1 and V is TRBV6-1, with D unclear. This sample comprised CD4+ T cells from blood, obtained before the fourth cycle of nivolumab. This sequence originates from a human donor with classical Hodgkin lymphoma. The CDR3 reads CASSDNNSNEQFF. DNA of the CDR3: TGTGCCAGCAGTGATAATAACAGTAATGAGCAGTTCTTC.